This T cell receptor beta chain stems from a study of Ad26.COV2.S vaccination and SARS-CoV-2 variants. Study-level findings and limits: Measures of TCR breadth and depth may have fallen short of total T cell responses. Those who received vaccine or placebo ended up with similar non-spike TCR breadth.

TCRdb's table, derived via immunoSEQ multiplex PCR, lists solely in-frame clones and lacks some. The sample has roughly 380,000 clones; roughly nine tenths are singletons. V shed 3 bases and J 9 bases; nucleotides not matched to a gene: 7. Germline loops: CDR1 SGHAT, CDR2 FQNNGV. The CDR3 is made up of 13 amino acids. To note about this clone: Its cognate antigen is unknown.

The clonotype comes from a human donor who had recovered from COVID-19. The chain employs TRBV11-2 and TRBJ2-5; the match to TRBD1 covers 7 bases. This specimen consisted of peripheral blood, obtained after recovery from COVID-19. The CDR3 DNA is TGTGCCAGCAGCTTCGGACAGGTGGCGGCCCAGTACTTC. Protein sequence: CASSFGQVAAQYF.